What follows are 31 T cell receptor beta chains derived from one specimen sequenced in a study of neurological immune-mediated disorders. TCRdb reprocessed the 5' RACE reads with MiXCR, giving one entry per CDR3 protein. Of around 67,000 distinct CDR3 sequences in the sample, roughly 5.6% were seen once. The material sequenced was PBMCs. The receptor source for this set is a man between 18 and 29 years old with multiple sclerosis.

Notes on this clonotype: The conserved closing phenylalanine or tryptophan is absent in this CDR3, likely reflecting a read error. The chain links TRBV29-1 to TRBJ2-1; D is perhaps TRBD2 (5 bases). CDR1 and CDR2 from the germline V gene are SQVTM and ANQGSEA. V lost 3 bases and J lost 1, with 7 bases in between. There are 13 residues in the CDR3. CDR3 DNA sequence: TGCAGCGTTGACGCGGGTTCCTACAATGAGCAGTTCAAC. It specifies CSVDAGSYNEQFN.

CDR3 sequence (DNA): TGTGCCAGCAGCTTTCCATCAGGGAATGAGCAGTTCTTC. Protein sequence: CASSFPSGNEQFF. The chain employs TRBV7-2 and TRBJ2-1, with D possibly TRBD1 on 5 matching bases. The CDR3 runs 13 residues. Germline V gives CDR1 SGHTA, CDR2 FQGNSA. The ends were cut back, 3 bases at V and 7 bases at J, with 10 bases in the middle.

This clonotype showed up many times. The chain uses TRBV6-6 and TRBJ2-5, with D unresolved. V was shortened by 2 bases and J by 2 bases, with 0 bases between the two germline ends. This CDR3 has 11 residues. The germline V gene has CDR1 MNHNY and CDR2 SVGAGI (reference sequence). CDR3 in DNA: TGTGCCAGCAGTTACCAAGAGACCCAGTACTTC. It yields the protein CASSYQETQYF.

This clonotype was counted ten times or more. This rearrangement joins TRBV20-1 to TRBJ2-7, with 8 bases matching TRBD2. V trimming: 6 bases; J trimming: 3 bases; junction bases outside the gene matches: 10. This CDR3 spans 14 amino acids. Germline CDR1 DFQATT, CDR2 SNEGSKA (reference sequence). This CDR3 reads CSASQAGDLYEQYF. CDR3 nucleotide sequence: TGCAGTGCCTCACAAGCGGGGGACCTCTACGAGCAGTACTTC.

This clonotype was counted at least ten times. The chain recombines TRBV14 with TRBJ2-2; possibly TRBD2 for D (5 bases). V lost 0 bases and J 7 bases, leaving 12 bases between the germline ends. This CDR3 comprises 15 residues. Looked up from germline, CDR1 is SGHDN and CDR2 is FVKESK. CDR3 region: CASSQDRLPLGELFF. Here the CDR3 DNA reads TGTGCCAGCAGCCAAGATCGACTACCCCTCGGGGAGCTGTTTTTT.

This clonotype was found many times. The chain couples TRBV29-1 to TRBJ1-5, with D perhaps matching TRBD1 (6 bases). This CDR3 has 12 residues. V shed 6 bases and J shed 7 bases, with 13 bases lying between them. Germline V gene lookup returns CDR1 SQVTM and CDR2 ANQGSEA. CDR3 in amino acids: CSVTTGGQPQHF. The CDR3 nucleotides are TGCAGCGTCACGACAGGCGGACAGCCCCAGCATTTT.

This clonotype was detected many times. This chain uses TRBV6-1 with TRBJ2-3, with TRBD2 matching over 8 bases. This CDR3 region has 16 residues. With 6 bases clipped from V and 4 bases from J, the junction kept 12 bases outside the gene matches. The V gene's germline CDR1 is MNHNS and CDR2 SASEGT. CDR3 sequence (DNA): TGTGCCAGCAGCCCCACCTCCGGGGGGGTAGCAGATACGCAGTATTTT. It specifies CASSPTSGGVADTQYF.

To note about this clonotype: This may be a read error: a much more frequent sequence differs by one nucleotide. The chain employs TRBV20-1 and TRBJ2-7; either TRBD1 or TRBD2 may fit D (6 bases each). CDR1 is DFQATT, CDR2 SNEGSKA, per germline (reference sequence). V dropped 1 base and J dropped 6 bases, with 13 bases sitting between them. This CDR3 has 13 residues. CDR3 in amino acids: CSARVGEGGEQYF. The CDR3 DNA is TGCAGTGCTAGAGTTGGCGAGGGGGGCGAGCAGTACTTC.

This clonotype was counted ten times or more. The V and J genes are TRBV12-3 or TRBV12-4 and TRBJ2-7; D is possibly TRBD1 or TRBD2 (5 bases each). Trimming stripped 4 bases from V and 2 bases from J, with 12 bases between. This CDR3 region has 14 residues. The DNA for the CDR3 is TGTGCCAGCAGTTGGGGACCGCGTACCTACGAGCAGTACTTC. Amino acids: CASSWGPRTYEQYF.

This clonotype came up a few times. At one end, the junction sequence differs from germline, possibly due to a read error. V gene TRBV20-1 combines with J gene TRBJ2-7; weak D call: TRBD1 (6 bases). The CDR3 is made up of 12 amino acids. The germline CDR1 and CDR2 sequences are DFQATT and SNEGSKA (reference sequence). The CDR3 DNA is TGCAGTGCCAGAGGGGGACCCCTGGCGAAGTACTTC. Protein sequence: CSARGGPLAKYF.

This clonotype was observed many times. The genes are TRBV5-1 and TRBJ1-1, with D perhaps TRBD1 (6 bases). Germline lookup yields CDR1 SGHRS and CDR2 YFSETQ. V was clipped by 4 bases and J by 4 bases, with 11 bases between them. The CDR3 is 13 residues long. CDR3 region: CASSLTGSTEAFF. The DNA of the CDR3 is TGCGCCAGCAGCCTCACAGGGAGCACTGAAGCTTTCTTT.

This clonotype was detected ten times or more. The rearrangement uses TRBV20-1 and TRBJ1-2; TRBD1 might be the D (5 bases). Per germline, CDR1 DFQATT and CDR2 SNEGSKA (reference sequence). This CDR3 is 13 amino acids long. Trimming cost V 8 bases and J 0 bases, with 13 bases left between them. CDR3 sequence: CSKRGSTNYGYTF. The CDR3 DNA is TGCAGTAAAAGGGGATCAACTAACTATGGCTACACCTTC.

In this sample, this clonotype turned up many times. Here the CDR3 DNA reads TGTGCCAGCAGCTTGGCAGGGAACCCCTACGAGCAGTACTTC. Translating gives CASSLAGNPYEQYF. The chain recombines TRBV27 with TRBJ2-7, with D possibly being TRBD1 (5 bases). Trimming removed 6 bases from V and 2 bases from J, with 14 bases in between. Germline CDR1 reads MNHEY; CDR2 reads SMNVEV (reference sequence). The CDR3 sequence is 14 residues long.

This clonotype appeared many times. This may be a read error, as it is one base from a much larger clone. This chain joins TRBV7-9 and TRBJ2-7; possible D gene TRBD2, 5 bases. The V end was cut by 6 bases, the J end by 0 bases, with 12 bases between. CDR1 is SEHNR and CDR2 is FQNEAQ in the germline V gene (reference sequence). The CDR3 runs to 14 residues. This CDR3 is CASSSRESSYEQYF. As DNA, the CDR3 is TGTGCCAGCAGTTCCCGGGAAAGCTCCTACGAGCAGTACTTC.

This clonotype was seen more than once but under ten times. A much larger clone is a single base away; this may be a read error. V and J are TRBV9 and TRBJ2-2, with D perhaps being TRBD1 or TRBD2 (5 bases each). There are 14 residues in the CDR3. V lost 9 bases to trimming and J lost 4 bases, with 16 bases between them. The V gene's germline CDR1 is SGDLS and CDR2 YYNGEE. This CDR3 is CATGTDISTGELFF. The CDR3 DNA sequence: TGTGCCACCGGGACGGACATCAGCACCGGGGAGCTGTTTTTT. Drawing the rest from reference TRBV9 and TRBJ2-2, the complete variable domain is DSGVTQTPKHLITATGQRVTLRCSPRSGDLSVYWYQQSLDQGLQFLIQYYNGEERAKGNILERFSAQQFPDLHSELNLSSLELGDSALYFCATGTDISTGELFFGEGSRLTVL.

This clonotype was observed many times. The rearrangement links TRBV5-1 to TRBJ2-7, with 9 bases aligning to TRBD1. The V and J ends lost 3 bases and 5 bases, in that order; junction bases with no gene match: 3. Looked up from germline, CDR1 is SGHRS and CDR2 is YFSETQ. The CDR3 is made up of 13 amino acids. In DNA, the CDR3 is TGCGCCAGCAGCTCGGACAGGGGTCACGAGCAGTACTTC. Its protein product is CASSSDRGHEQYF.

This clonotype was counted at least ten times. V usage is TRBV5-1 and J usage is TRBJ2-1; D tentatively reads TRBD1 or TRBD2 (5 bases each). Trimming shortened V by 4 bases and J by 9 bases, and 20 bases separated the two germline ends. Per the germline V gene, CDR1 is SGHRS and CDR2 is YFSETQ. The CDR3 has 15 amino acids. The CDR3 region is CASSIFRGPRSEQFF. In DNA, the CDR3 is TGCGCCAGCAGCATATTCCGGGGACCCCGGAGTGAGCAGTTCTTC.

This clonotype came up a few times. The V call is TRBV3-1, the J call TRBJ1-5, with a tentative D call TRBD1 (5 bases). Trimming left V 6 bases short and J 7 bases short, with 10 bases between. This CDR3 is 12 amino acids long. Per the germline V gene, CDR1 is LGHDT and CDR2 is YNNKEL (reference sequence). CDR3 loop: CASSQTGQPQHF. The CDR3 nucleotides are TGTGCCAGCAGTCAAACAGGACAGCCCCAGCATTTT. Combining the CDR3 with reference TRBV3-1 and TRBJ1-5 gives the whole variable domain DTAVSQTPKYLVTQMGNDKSIKCEQNLGHDTMYWYKQDSKKFLKIMFSYNNKELIINETVPNRFSPKSPDKAHLNLHINSLELGDSAVYFCASSQTGQPQHFGDGTRLSIL.

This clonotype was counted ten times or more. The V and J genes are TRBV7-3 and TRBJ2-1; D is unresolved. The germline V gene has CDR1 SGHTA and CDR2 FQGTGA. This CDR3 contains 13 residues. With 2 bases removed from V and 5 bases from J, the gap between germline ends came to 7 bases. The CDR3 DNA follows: TGTGCCAGCAGCTTAGAGCCGGACAATGAGCAGTTCTTC. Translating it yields CASSLEPDNEQFF.

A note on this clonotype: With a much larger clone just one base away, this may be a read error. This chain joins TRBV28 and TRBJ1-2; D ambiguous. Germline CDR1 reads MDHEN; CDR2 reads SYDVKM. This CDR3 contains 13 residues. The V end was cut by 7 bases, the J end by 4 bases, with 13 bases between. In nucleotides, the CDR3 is TGTGCCAGCACAAGAAAGGGTGGCTATGGCTACACCTTC. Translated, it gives CASTRKGGYGYTF.

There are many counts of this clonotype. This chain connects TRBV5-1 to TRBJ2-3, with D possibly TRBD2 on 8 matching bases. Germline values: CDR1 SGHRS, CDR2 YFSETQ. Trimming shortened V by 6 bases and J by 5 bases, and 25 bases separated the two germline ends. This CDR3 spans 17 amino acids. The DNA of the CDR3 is TGCGCCAGCATGAGAAGACTAGCGCCCCAGGGGGGAGATACGCAGTATTTT. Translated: CASMRRLAPQGGDTQYF.

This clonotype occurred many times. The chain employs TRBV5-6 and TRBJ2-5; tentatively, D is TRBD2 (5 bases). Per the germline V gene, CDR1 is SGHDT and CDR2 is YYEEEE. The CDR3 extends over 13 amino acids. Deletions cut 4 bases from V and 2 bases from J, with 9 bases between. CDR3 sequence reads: CASSPTRQETQYF. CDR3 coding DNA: TGTGCCAGCAGCCCAACTAGGCAAGAGACCCAGTACTTC.

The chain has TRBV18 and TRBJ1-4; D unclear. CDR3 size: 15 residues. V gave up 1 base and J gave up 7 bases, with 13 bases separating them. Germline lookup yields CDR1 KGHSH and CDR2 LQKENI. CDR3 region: CASSPRIEGGEKLFF. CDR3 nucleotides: TGTGCCAGCTCACCACGCATAGAGGGCGGTGAAAAACTGTTTTTT.

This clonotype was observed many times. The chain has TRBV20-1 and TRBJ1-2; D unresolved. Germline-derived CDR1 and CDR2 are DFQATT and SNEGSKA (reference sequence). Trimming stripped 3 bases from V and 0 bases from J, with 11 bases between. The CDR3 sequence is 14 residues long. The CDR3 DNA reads TGCAGTGCTAGTAGTGGCCAGGCTAACTATGGCTACACCTTC. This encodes CSASSGQANYGYTF.

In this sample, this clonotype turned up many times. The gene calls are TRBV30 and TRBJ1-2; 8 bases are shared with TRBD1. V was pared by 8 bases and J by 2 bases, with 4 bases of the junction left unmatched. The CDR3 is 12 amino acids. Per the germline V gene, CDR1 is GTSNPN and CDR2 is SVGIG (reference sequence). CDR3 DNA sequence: TGTGCCATACGACAGGGGAACTATGGCTACACCTTC. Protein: CAIRQGNYGYTF.

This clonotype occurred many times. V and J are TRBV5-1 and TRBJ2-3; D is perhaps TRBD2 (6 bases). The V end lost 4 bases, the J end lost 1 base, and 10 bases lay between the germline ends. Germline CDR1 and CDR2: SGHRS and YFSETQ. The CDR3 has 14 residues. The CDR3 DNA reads TGCGCCAGCAGCCAGTCGGGGGGCACAGATACGCAGTATTTT. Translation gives CASSQSGGTDTQYF.

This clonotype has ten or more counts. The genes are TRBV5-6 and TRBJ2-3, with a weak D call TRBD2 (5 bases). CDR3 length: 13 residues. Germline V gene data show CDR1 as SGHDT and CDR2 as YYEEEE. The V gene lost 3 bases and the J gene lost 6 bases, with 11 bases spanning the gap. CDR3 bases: TGTGCCAGCAGCTCCAATAGGGAGGATACGCAGTATTTT. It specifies CASSSNREDTQYF.

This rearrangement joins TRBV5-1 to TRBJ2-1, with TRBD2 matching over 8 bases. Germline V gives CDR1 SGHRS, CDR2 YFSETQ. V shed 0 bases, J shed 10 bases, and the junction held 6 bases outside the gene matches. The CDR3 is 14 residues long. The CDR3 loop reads CASSLGAGEVEQFF. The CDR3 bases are TGCGCCAGCAGCTTGGGAGCGGGAGAGGTCGAGCAGTTCTTC. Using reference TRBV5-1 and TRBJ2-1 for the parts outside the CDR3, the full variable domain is KAGVTQTPRYLIKTRGQQVTLSCSPISGHRSVSWYQQTPGQGLQFLFEYFSETQRNKGNFPGRFSGRQFSNSRSEMNVSTLELGDSALYLCASSLGAGEVEQFFGPGTRLTVL.

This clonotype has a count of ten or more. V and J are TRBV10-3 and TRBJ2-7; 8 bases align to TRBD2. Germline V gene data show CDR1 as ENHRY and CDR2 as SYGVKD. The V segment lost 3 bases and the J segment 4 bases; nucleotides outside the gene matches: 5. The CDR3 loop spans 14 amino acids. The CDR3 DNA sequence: TGTGCCATCAGTGAACTAGCGGAAGGGTACGAGCAGTACTTC. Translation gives CAISELAEGYEQYF.

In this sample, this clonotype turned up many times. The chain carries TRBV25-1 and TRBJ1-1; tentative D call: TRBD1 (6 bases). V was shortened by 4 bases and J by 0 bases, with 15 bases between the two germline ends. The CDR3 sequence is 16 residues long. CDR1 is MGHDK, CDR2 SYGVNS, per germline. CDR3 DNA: TGTGCCAGCAGTGGCTGGGGGCCAACAGTGAACACTGAAGCTTTCTTT. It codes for CASSGWGPTVNTEAFF.

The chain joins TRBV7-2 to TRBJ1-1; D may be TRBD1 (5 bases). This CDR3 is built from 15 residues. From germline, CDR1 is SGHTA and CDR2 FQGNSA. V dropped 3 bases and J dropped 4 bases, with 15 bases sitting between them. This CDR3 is CASSFIRAAATEAFF. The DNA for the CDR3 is TGTGCCAGCAGCTTCATCAGGGCGGCGGCCACTGAAGCTTTCTTT.